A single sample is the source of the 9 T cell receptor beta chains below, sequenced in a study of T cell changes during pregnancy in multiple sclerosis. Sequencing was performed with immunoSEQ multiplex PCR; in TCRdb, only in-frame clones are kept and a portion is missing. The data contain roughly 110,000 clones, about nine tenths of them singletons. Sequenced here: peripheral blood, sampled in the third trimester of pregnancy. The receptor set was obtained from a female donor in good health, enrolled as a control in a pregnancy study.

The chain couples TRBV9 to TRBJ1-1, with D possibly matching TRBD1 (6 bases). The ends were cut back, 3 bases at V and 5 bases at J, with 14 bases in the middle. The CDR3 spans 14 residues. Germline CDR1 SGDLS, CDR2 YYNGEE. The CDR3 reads CASSEGGGRTEAFF. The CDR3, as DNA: TGTGCCAGCAGCGAAGGGGGGGGCAGGACTGAAGCTTTCTTT.

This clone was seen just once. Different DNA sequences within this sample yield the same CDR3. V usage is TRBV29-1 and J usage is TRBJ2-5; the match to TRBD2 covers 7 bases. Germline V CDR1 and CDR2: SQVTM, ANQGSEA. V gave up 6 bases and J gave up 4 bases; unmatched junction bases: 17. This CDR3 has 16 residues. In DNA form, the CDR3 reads TGCAGCGTGGGGGGAATATTAGCGGGTGGTGGAGAGACCCAGTACTTC. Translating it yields CSVGGILAGGGETQYF. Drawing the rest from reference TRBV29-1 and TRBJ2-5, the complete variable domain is SAVISQKPSRDICQRGTSLTIQCQVDSQVTMMFWYRQQPGQSLTLIATANQGSEATYESGFVIDKFPISRPNLTFSTLTVSNMSPEDSSIYLCSVGGILAGGGETQYFGPGTRLLVL.

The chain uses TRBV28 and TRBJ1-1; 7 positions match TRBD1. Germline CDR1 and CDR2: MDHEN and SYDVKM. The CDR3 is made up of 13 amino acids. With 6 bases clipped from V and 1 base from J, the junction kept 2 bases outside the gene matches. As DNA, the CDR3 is TGTGCCAGCAGCTACAGGGGGAACACTGAAGCTTTCTTT. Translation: CASSYRGNTEAFF.

The CDR3 here is CASRDTNYEQYF. CDR3 coding DNA: TGTGCCAGCCGGGACACGAACTACGAGCAGTACTTC. This chain connects TRBV7-6 to TRBJ2-7; D is possibly TRBD1 (6 bases). The CDR3 runs 12 residues. Germline assignment: CDR1 SGHVS and CDR2 FNYEAQ. Trimming cost V 8 bases and J 3 bases, with 11 bases left between them.

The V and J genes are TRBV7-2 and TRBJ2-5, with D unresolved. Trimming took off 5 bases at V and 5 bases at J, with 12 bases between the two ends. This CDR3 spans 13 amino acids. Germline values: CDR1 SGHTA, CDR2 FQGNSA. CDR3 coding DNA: TGTGCCAGCAGCGGTACTTCGGAGGAGACCCAGTACTTC. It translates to CASSGTSEETQYF.

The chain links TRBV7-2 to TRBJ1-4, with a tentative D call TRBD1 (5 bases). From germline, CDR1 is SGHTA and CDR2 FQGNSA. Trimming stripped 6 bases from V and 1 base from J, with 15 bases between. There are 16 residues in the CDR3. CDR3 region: CASSPGLILTNEKLFF. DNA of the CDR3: TGTGCCAGCAGTCCGGGACTCATTTTAACTAATGAAAAACTGTTTTTT. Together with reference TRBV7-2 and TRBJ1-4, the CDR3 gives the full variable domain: GAGVSQSPSNKVTEKGKDVELRCDPISGHTALYWYRQSLGQGLEFLIYFQGNSAPDKSGLPSDRFSAERTGGSVSTLTIQRTQQEDSAVYLCASSPGLILTNEKLFFGSGTQLSVL.

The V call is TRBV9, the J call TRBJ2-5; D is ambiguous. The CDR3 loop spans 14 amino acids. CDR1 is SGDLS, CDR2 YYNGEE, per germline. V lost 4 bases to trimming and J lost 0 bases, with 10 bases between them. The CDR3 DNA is TGTGCCAGCAGCATCTCCGGAGACCAAGAGACCCAGTACTTC. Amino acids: CASSISGDQETQYF.

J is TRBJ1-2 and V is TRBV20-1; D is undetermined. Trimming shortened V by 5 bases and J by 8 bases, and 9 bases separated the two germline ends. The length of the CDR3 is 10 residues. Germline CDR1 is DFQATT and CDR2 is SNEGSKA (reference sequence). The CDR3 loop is CSASPGGYTF. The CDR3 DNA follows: TGCAGTGCTTCCCCGGGAGGCTACACCTTC.

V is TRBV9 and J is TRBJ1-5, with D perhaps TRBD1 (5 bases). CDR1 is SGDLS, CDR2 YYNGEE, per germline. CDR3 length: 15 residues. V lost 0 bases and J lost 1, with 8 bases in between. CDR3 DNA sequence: TGTGCCAGCAGCGTAGACGGGGGGAGCAATCAGCCCCAGCATTTT. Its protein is CASSVDGGSNQPQHF.